This TCR beta chain was recovered during a study of blood T cell repertoires in COVID-19. The table came from immunoSEQ multiplex PCR; TCRdb's copy has only in-frame clones and leaves some out. Seen here are roughly 380,000 clones, over 85% observed once, and the top ten hold under 5%. After removal of 3 bases from V and 10 bases from J, the junction contained 12 bases not matched to a gene. Germline CDR1 is SGDLS and CDR2 is YYNGEE. The CDR3 has 15 amino acids. In Seattle, patients joined the study during active infection and were tracked longitudinally. This TCR was sampled from a woman aged 55-69 years with COVID-19, enrolled during active disease. Input material: peripheral blood. The V call is TRBV9, the J call TRBJ1-4, with TRBD1 matching 7 bases. The CDR3 loop is CASSEGTATSPKLFF. In DNA, the CDR3 is TGTGCCAGCAGCGAGGGGACAGCCACTTCCCCAAAACTGTTTTTT. Filled out from reference TRBV9 and TRBJ1-4, the complete variable domain reads DSGVTQTPKHLITATGQRVTLRCSPRSGDLSVYWYQQSLDQGLQFLIQYYNGEERAKGNILERFSAQQFPDLHSELNLSSLELGDSALYFCASSEGTATSPKLFFGSGTQLSVL.